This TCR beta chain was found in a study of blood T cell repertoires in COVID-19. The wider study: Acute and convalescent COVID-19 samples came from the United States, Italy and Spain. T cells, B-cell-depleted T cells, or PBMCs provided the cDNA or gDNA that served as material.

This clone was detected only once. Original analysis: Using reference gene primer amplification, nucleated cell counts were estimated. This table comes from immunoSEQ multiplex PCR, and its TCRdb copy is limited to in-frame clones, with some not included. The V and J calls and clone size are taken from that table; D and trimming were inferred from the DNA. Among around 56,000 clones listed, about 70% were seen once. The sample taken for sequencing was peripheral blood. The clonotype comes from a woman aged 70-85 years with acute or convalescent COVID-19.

The CDR3 loop is CASSQSRGTEAFF. Written as DNA, the CDR3 is TGCGCCAGCAGCCAGTCAAGGGGCACTGAAGCTTTCTTT. V gene TRBV4-1 combines with J gene TRBJ1-1; D might be TRBD1 (5 bases). The V end lost 3 bases, the J end lost 4 bases, and 9 bases lay between the germline ends. The germline V gene encodes CDR1 MGHRA and CDR2 YSYEKL. This CDR3 has 13 amino acids.